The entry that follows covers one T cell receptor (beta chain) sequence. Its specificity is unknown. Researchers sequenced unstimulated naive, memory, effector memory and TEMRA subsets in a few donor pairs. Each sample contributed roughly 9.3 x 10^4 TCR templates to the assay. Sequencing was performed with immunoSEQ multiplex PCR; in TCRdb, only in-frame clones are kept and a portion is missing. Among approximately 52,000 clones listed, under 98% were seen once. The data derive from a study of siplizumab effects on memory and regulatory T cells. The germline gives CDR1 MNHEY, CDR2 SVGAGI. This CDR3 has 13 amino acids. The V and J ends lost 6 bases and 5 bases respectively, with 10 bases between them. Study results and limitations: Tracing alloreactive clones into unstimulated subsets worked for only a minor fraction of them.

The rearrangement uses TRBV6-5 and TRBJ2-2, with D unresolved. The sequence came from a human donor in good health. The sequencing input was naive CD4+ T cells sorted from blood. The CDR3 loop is CASRRDRTGELFF. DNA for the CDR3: TGTGCCAGCAGGCGAGATCGAACCGGGGAGCTGTTTTTT.